Below are 28 T cell receptor beta chains sequenced from a single sample in a study of cytotoxic CD8 clonotypes in ibrutinib-treated CLL. TCRdb keeps only in-frame clones here, not all; method: immunoSEQ multiplex PCR. The sample holds approximately 350,000 clones, approximately 67% seen once. Source: PBMCs, taken after 36 months of ibrutinib treatment. The source is a human donor with chronic lymphocytic leukemia.

The chain combines TRBV5-1 with TRBJ2-5; possible D gene TRBD2, 6 bases. The CDR3 is made up of 16 amino acids. Trimming took 0 bases from V and 1 from J, leaving 13 bases between them. Germline CDR1 SGHRS, CDR2 YFSETQ. The CDR3 region is CASSLENWGVQETQYF. The CDR3 coding sequence is TGCGCCAGCAGCTTGGAAAATTGGGGGGTCCAAGAGACCCAGTACTTC. The full variable domain, in which reference TRBV5-1 and TRBJ2-5 provide the parts outside the CDR3, is KAGVTQTPRYLIKTRGQQVTLSCSPISGHRSVSWYQQTPGQGLQFLFEYFSETQRNKGNFPGRFSGRQFSNSRSEMNVSTLELGDSALYLCASSLENWGVQETQYFGPGTRLLVL.

The chain joins TRBV4-1 to TRBJ2-7; TRBD2 matches 9 bases. Per germline, CDR1 MGHRA and CDR2 YSYEKL. The CDR3 spans 16 residues. The V gene end was trimmed by 0 bases and the J gene end by 4 bases; junction bases not matched to a gene: 7. This CDR3 reads CASSQDWREGWYEQYF. The CDR3 DNA is TGCGCCAGCAGCCAAGATTGGCGGGAGGGGTGGTACGAGCAGTACTTC.

This chain joins TRBV29-1 and TRBJ2-3, with TRBD1 identical over 7 bases. The germline gives CDR1 SQVTM, CDR2 ANQGSEA. This CDR3 spans 15 amino acids. The V segment lost 4 bases and the J segment 8 bases; nucleotides outside the gene matches: 15. The CDR3 DNA reads TGCAGCGTTGCCAGGACAGGAAGGGCAACTCCTACGCAGTATTTT. Protein sequence: CSVARTGRATPTQYF.

V usage is TRBV28 and J usage is TRBJ1-6; tentative D call: TRBD1 (6 bases). Germline loops: CDR1 MDHEN, CDR2 SYDVKM. This CDR3 is 13 amino acids long. The ends were cut back, 8 bases at V and 5 bases at J, with 10 bases in the middle. The CDR3 DNA is TGTGCCAGCCAGACAGGCAATAATTCACCCCTCCACTTT. Its protein is CASQTGNNSPLHF.

The table lists this clone with a few counts. This chain joins TRBV7-2 and TRBJ2-7; D perhaps matches TRBD2 (5 bases). This CDR3 comprises 13 residues. Germline V CDR1 and CDR2: SGHTA, FQGNSA. Trimming took off 0 bases at V and 6 bases at J, with 9 bases between the two ends. The CDR3 nucleotides read TGTGCCAGCAGCTTAGCGTCCCGGGGCGAGCAGTACTTC. As protein: CASSLASRGEQYF.

The rearrangement joins TRBV2 to TRBJ2-5; D possibly corresponds to TRBD2 (7 bases). The V end was cut by 1 base, the J end by 12 bases, with 9 bases between. Germline assignment: CDR1 SNHLY and CDR2 FYNNEI. The CDR3 covers 11 residues. DNA of the CDR3: TGTGCCAGCAGTGAAGGCGGGGGCGAGTACTTC. Amino acids: CASSEGGGEYF.

This chain links TRBV4-1 with TRBJ2-7; 14 bases agree with TRBD2. Germline loops: CDR1 MGHRA, CDR2 YSYEKL. CDR3 size: 17 residues. The V segment lost 4 bases and the J segment 0 bases; nucleotides outside the gene matches: 5. The CDR3 loop reads CASSRLAGGHSSYEQYF. The CDR3 DNA follows: TGCGCCAGCAGCCGACTAGCGGGGGGGCATAGCTCCTACGAGCAGTACTTC.

The chain carries TRBV9 and TRBJ2-5, with D possibly TRBD1 on 5 matching bases. Trimming stripped 0 bases from V and 4 bases from J, with 13 bases between. Germline values: CDR1 SGDLS, CDR2 YYNGEE. The CDR3 runs 15 residues. The CDR3: CASSVATGLGETQYF. CDR3 DNA: TGTGCCAGCAGCGTAGCTACAGGTTTGGGAGAGACCCAGTACTTC.

V gene TRBV7-2 combines with J gene TRBJ2-7, with D perhaps matching TRBD1 (6 bases). The V gene's germline CDR1 is SGHTA and CDR2 FQGNSA. Trimming removed 0 bases at V and 6 bases at J, with 15 bases between. The CDR3 runs 15 residues. Written as DNA, the CDR3 is TGTGCCAGCAGCTTAGCATGGGGGCCAGGGCTCGAGCAGTACTTC. Translated: CASSLAWGPGLEQYF.

The V gene is TRBV29-1, the J gene TRBJ2-1, with 7 bases matching TRBD1. The CDR3 covers 12 residues. CDR1 is SQVTM, CDR2 ANQGSEA, per germline. Losses at the gene ends were 0 bases for V and 9 bases for J; bases not matched to a gene: 2. The CDR3 loop is CSVEDSGGEQFF. The CDR3 DNA sequence: TGCAGCGTTGAAGATTCAGGGGGTGAGCAGTTCTTC.

A word on this clone: At one boundary the junction diverges from the germline segment, which might be a read error. V and J are TRBV5-6 and TRBJ2-5; TRBD1 agrees at 11 bases. The CDR3 sequence is 12 residues long. Germline loops: CDR1 SGHDT, CDR2 YYEEEE. CDR3 region: CASSLARDRGDF. The CDR3 region has the DNA TGTGCCAGCAGCTTGGCCCGGGACAGGGGGGACTTC.

V is TRBV18 and J is TRBJ1-2, with 8 bases identical to TRBD1. This CDR3 has 12 amino acids. The V gene end was trimmed by 5 bases and the J gene end by 10 bases; junction bases not matched to a gene: 6. Germline V gene lookup returns CDR1 KGHSH and CDR2 LQKENI. CDR3 sequence: CASSAGTGIYTF. CDR3 coding DNA: TGTGCCAGCTCAGCCGGGACAGGCATCTACACCTTC.

This rearrangement joins TRBV4-1 to TRBJ2-7, with 7 bases that match TRBD2. The CDR3 contains 16 residues. Germline trimming cut 0 bases from V and 2 bases from J; bases unmatched to any gene: 7. Germline CDR1 MGHRA, CDR2 YSYEKL. CDR3 loop: CASSQDWASGPYEQYF. DNA of the CDR3: TGCGCCAGCAGCCAAGATTGGGCTAGCGGCCCCTACGAGCAGTACTTC.

The chain combines TRBV4-3 with TRBJ1-2; 12 bases are a match to TRBD1. The length of the CDR3 is 15 residues. The germline CDR1 and CDR2 sequences are LGHNA and YSLEER. V lost 4 bases to trimming and J lost 8 bases; unmatched junction nucleotides: 8. The CDR3 spells CASSPGTGGSRGYTF. As DNA, the CDR3 is TGCGCCAGCAGCCCTGGGACAGGGGGCAGCAGGGGCTACACCTTC.

This clone was observed a few times. The chain couples TRBV28 to TRBJ2-5; D might be TRBD2 (5 bases). This CDR3 is built from 13 residues. V was shortened by 3 bases and J by 5 bases, with 10 bases between the two germline ends. The germline gives CDR1 MDHEN, CDR2 SYDVKM. In DNA, the CDR3 is TGTGCCAGCAGTTTCGAGGGAATGGAGACCCAGTACTTC. Translation: CASSFEGMETQYF.

This chain uses TRBV11-2 with TRBJ1-3; a weak D match, TRBD1 (5 bases). Trimming cost V 5 bases and J 0 bases, with 17 bases left between them. Germline-derived CDR1 and CDR2 are SGHAT and FQNNGV. The CDR3 length is 17 residues. The DNA for the CDR3 is TGTGCCAGCAGCCCCAGGGAGAAGACTGACTCTGGAAACACCATATATTTT. Its protein product is CASSPREKTDSGNTIYF.

This rearrangement joins TRBV9 to TRBJ1-2; 7 bases agree with TRBD1. Germline V gives CDR1 SGDLS, CDR2 YYNGEE. This CDR3 spans 13 amino acids. The V segment lost 3 bases and the J segment 2 bases; nucleotides outside the gene matches: 1. The CDR3 nucleotides are TGTGCCAGCAGCGAGGGGGCAAACTATGGCTACACCTTC. Protein sequence: CASSEGANYGYTF.

As concerns this clone: At one end the junction does not follow the germline gene, possibly because of a read error. The J gene is TRBJ1-6, the V gene TRBV5-5; the match to TRBD1 covers 7 bases. Germline V gene data show CDR1 as SGHKS and CDR2 as YYEKEE (reference sequence). The CDR3 has 16 residues. The CDR3 nucleotides read TGTGCTAGCAGCTTGGTCCCGGAGACAGGGTCTTCACCCCTCCACTTT. Protein product: CASSLVPETGSSPLHF. Variable domain in full (rest from reference TRBV5-5 and TRBJ1-6): DAGVTQSPTHLIKTRGQQVTLRCSPISGHKSVSWYQQVLGQGPQFIFQYYEKEERGRGNFPDRFSARQFPNYSSELNVNALLLGDSALYLCASSLVPETGSSPLHFGNGTRLTVT.

CDR3 protein: CSVGELTYEQYF. For the CDR3, the DNA is TGCAGCGTTGGGGAGTTAACCTACGAGCAGTACTTC. The chain links TRBV29-1 to TRBJ2-7, with TRBD2 as a possible D gene (5 bases). Per the germline V gene, CDR1 is SQVTM and CDR2 is ANQGSEA. The CDR3 loop spans 12 amino acids. V was pared by 4 bases and J by 2 bases, with 9 bases between.

CDR3 DNA: TGTGCCAGCAGCTTGTTCGGTGTCCACAATCAGCCCCAGCATTTT. Encoded protein: CASSLFGVHNQPQHF. The genes are TRBV5-6 and TRBJ1-5; D is ambiguous. From germline, CDR1 is SGHDT and CDR2 YYEEEE. The CDR3 length is 15 residues. The ends were cut back, 1 base at V and 3 bases at J, with 11 bases in the middle.

The chain couples TRBV7-2 to TRBJ1-2; D unclear. Trimming pared 5 bases from V and 2 bases from J, leaving 12 bases between. Per germline, CDR1 SGHTA and CDR2 FQGNSA. The CDR3 consists of 14 residues. The DNA for the CDR3 is TGTGCCAGCAGCCCAACAACAGTGAACTATGGCTACACCTTC. Amino acid sequence: CASSPTTVNYGYTF.

The CDR3, as DNA: TGCGCCAGCAGCCAAGTGGGGACGGGGGCCACGGATGGTACGCAGTATTTT. Amino acid sequence: CASSQVGTGATDGTQYF. V is TRBV4-1 and J is TRBJ2-3, with D perhaps matching TRBD1 or TRBD2 (6 bases each). CDR3 length: 17 amino acids. The ends were cut back, 1 base at V and 8 bases at J, with 22 bases in the middle. Germline values: CDR1 MGHRA, CDR2 YSYEKL.

This clone was seen only once. The CDR3 DNA is TGTGCCAGCAGTGAAGCTTCAGGTCTGGTAATGTCCCTCCACTTT. As protein: CASSEASGLVMSLHF. The chain carries TRBV6-1 and TRBJ1-6; D uncertain. Germline assignment: CDR1 MNHNS and CDR2 SASEGT. Between the trimmed V and J ends, which lost 0 bases and 14 bases, there was a span of 17 bases. The CDR3 extends over 15 amino acids.

The chain recombines TRBV25-1 with TRBJ2-5, with D possibly TRBD2 on 6 matching bases. Germline CDR1 MGHDK, CDR2 SYGVNS. This CDR3 region has 14 residues. V was shortened by 3 bases and J by 9 bases, with 17 bases between the two germline ends. CDR3 in amino acids: CASSEGGLHGSQYF. The CDR3 DNA reads as TGTGCCAGCAGTGAGGGGGGACTCCACGGGTCCCAGTACTTC. Together with reference TRBV25-1 and TRBJ2-5, the CDR3 gives the full variable domain: EADIYQTPRYLVIGTGKKITLECSQTMGHDKMYWYQQDPGMELHLIHYSYGVNSTEKGDLSSESTVSRIRTEHFPLTLESARPSHTSQYLCASSEGGLHGSQYFGPGTRLLVL.

This clone was detected once. The chain couples TRBV29-1 to TRBJ1-2; 7 bases line up with TRBD1. Looked up from germline, CDR1 is SQVTM and CDR2 is ANQGSEA. V shed 6 bases and J 5 bases; nucleotides not matched to a gene: 6. This CDR3 region has 12 residues. This CDR3 reads CSVMDRPYGYTF. In DNA, the CDR3 is TGCAGCGTCATGGACAGGCCTTATGGCTACACCTTC.

The chain employs TRBV4-1 and TRBJ2-7, with D possibly TRBD1 on 6 matching bases. V lost 1 base and J 2 bases, leaving 12 bases between the germline ends. Germline V gene lookup returns CDR1 MGHRA and CDR2 YSYEKL. The CDR3 spans 15 residues. The CDR3 DNA follows: TGCGCCAGCAGCCAAGTGGCAGGGGAACCCTACGAGCAGTACTTC. Protein sequence: CASSQVAGEPYEQYF.

The chain combines TRBV5-1 with TRBJ2-7, with 8 positions matching TRBD2. With 0 bases clipped from V and 2 bases from J, the junction kept 4 bases outside the gene matches. The CDR3 extends over 15 amino acids. The germline CDR1 and CDR2 sequences are SGHRS and YFSETQ. Here the CDR3 reads CASSLGLATTYEQYF. DNA for the CDR3: TGCGCCAGCAGCTTGGGACTAGCGACCACCTACGAGCAGTACTTC.

The CDR3 coding sequence is TGTGCCATCAGAGGTTGGACAGAATACAATGAGCAGTTCTTC. This encodes CAIRGWTEYNEQFF. The chain links TRBV10-3 to TRBJ2-1; TRBD1 is a possible D gene (6 bases). The V and J ends lost 6 bases and 4 bases respectively, with 13 bases between them. The CDR3 is 14 residues long. CDR1 ENHRY and CDR2 SYGVKD come from the germline V gene.